Shown below are 2 T cell receptor beta chains from a single sample sequenced in a study of shared clonotypes between healthy human individuals. Clones were read by immunoSEQ multiplex PCR, and TCRdb kept only the in-frame ones, dropping some. The sample has 600,000 to 800,000 clones; 55% to 80% are singletons. The sample comprised memory CD4+ T cells sorted from blood. Subset of the sample: CD45RA-negative fraction. Receptor source: a woman aged 25 to 39 in good health.

The chain employs TRBV28 and TRBJ1-3; D gene unclear. Germline CDR1 reads MDHEN; CDR2 reads SYDVKM. Trimming took off 2 bases at V and 0 bases at J, with 11 bases between the two ends. The length of the CDR3 is 16 residues. The CDR3 nucleotides are TGTGCCAGCAGTTTAAACTATCGGAGCTCTGGAAACACCATATATTTT. It codes for CASSLNYRSSGNTIYF.

The chain is built from TRBV5-1 and TRBJ2-4; possible D gene TRBD1, 6 bases. The length of the CDR3 is 14 residues. The germline gives CDR1 SGHRS, CDR2 YFSETQ. V gave up 0 bases and J gave up 6 bases, with 10 bases separating them. Written as DNA, the CDR3 is TGCGCCAGCAGCTTGGTGACAGGAGCAAACATTCAGTACTTC. Its translation is CASSLVTGANIQYF.